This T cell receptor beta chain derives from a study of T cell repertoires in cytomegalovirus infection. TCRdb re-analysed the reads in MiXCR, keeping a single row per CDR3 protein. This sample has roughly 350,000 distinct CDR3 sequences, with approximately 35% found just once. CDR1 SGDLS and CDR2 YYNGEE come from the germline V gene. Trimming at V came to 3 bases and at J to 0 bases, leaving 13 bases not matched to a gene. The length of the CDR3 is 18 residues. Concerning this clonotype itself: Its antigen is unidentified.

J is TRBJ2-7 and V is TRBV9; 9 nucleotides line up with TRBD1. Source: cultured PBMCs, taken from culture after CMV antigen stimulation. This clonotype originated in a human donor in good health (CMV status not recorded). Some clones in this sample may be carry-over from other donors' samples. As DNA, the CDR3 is TGTGCCAGCAGCGGAATCCAATCCGGGACAGGGAGCTCCTACGAGCAGTACTTC. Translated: CASSGIQSGTGSSYEQYF.